Given below is one T cell receptor beta chain in context. No antigen is known for it. V dropped 4 bases and J dropped 4 bases, with 8 bases sitting between them. Germline-derived CDR1 and CDR2 are LGHNA and YSLEER. CDR3 length: 13 residues. Sequenced by immunoSEQ multiplex PCR; TCRdb stores in-frame clones only, minus some. The sample holds about 53,000 clones, almost 85% seen once. This sample is part of a study of OX40 agonist ivuxolimab in advanced cancers. Study information: An anti-OX40 (CD134) antibody with agonistic activity, ivuxolimab, was administered to patients. General study points: There were also nonresponders showing low normalized T-cell clonal expansion. Clones of CD4+ and CD8+ blood T cells grew by week 6 at doses of 0.1 to 3.0 mg/kg.

Baseline was the first blood sampling point, followed by cycle 4 day 1 and cycle 7 day 1. This TCR derives from an adult with an advanced solid tumor such as melanoma, head and neck, liver or kidney cancer. V and J are TRBV4-3 and TRBJ2-1; no clear D gene. This specimen was CD4+ or CD8+ T cells sorted from blood, taken in a trial of the OX40 agonist ivuxolimab. The CDR3 DNA reads as TGCGCCAGCAGCCCGAGCGTTTACAATGAGCAGTTCTTC. Amino acid sequence: CASSPSVYNEQFF.